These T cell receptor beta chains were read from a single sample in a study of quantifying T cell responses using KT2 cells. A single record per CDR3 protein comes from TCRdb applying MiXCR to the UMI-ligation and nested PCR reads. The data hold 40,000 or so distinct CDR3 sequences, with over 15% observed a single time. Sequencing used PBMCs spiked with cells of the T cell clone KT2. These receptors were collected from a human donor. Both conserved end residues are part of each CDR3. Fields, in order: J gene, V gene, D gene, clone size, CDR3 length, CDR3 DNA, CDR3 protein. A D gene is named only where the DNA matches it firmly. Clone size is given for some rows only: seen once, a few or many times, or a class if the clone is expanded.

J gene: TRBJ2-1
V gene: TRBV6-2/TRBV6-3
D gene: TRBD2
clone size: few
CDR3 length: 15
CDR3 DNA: TGTGCCAGCAGCTCCGGGACTAGCGGGGGAAATGAGCAGTTCTTC
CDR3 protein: CASSSGTSGGNEQFF

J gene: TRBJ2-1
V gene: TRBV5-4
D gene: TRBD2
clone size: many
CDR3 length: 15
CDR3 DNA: TGTGCCAGCCGACTTGGGGGGACTAGGATCAATGAGCAGTTCTTC
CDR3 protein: CASRLGGTRINEQFF

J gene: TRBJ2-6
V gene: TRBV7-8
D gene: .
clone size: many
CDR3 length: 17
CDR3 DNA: TGTGCCAGCAGCTTAGGTGTGTCAGGGTCTGGGGCCAACGTCCTGACTTTC
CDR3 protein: CASSLGVSGSGANVLTF

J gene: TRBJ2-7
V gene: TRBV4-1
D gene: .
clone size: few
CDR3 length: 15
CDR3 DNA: TGCGCCAGCAGCCAAGAAGGGGTCTTGCTCGACGAGCAGTACTTC
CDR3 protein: CASSQEGVLLDEQYF

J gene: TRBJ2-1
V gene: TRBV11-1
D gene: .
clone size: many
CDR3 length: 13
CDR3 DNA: TGTGCCAGCAGCTTAGGTCCCTACAATGAGCAGTTCTTC
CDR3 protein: CASSLGPYNEQFF

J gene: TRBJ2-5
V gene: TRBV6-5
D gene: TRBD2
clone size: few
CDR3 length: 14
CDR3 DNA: TGTGCCAGCAGTGGAGGGACTAGCGGGGGTCACCAGTACTTC
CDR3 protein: CASSGGTSGGHQYF

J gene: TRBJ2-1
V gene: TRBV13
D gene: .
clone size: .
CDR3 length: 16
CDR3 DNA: TGTGCCAGCAGCCCCCCAGGCGCAGGGCCGTACAATGAGCAGTTCTTC
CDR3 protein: CASSPPGAGPYNEQFF

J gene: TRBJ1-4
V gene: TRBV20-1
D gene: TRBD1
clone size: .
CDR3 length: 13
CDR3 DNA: TGCAGTGCTCTGGACAGGAGTAATGAAAAACTGTTTTTT
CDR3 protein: CSALDRSNEKLFF

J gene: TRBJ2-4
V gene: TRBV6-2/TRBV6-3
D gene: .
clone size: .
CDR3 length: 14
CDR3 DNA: TGTGCCAGCAGCCAAGGGACTCCCCGAGACATTCAGTACTTC
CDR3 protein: CASSQGTPRDIQYF

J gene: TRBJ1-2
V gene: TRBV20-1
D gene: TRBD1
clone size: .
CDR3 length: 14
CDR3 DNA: TGCAGTGCTAGGGTACTGTTTGGGACAGCGATCTATACCTTC
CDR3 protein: CSARVLFGTAIYTF

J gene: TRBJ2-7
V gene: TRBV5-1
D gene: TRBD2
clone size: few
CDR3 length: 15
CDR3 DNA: TGCGCCAGCAGCTTGGCCTCCGGGAGGGCGGGCGAGCAGTACTTC
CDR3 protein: CASSLASGRAGEQYF

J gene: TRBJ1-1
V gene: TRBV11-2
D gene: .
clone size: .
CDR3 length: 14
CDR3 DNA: TGTGCCAGCAGCTTAGATTGGAGAGACACTGAAGCTTTCTTT
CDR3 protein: CASSLDWRDTEAFF

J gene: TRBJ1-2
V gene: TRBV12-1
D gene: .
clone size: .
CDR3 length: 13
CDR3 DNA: TGTGCCAGCAGCTCCGAGGGCTTATATGGCTACACCTTC
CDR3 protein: CASSSEGLYGYTF

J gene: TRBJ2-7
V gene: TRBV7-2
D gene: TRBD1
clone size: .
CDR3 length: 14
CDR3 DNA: TGTGCCAGCAGCCTGGACAGGGACCTCTACGAGCAGTACTTC
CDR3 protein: CASSLDRDLYEQYF

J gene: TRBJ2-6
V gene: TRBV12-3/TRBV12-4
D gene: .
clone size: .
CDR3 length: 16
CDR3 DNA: TGTGCCAGCAGTCCCGGACCGTCCTCTGGGGCCAACGTCCTGACTTTC
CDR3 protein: CASSPGPSSGANVLTF

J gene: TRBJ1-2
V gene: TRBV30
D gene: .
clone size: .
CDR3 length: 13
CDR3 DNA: TGTGCCTGGAGTGTCGTTCTCGGGGGTGGCTACACCTTC
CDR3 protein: CAWSVVLGGGYTF

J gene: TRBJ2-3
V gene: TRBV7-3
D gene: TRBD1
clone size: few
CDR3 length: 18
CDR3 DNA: TGTGCCAGCAGCTTAAGGGGAGGGGACAGGGGGCGCCCAGATACGCAGTATTTT
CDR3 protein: CASSLRGGDRGRPDTQYF

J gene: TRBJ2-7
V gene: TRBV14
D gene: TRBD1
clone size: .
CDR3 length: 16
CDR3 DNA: TGTGCCAGCAGCCAAGATCGTGGGACAGGGAGTTACGAGCAGTACTTC
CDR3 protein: CASSQDRGTGSYEQYF

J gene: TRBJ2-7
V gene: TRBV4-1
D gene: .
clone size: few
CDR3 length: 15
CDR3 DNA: TGCGCCAGCAGCCAAGAGGCGGGCGTCACCTACGAGCAGTACTTC
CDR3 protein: CASSQEAGVTYEQYF

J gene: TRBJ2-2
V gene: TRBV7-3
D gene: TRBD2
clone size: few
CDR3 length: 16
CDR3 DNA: TGTGCCAGCAGCCCCACTAGCGGGAGCGGCACCGGGGAGCTGTTTTTT
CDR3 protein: CASSPTSGSGTGELFF

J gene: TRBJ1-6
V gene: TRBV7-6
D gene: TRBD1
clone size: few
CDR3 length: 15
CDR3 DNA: TGTGCCAGCAGCTTGCGACAGGGAGCTGGGTCACCCCTCCACTTT
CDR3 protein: CASSLRQGAGSPLHF

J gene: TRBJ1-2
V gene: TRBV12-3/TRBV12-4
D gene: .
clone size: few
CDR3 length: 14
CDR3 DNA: TGTGCCAGCAGTTTGAACGGGGCAGCTAATGGCTACACCTTC
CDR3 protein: CASSLNGAANGYTF

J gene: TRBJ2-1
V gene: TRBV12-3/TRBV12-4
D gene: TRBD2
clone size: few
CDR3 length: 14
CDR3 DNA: TGTGCCAGCAGTCCTAGCGGGGGGGCCAATGAGCAGTTCTTC
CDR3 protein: CASSPSGGANEQFF

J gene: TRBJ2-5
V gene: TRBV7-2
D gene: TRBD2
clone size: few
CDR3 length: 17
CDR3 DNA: TGTGCCAGCAGCTTAGGCACTAGCGGAAGGTACCAAGAGACCCAGTACTTC
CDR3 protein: CASSLGTSGRYQETQYF

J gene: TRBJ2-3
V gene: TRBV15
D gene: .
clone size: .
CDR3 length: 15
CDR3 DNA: TGTGCCACCAGCCAGCGCCCGTACGGCACAGATACGCAGTATTTT
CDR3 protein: CATSQRPYGTDTQYF

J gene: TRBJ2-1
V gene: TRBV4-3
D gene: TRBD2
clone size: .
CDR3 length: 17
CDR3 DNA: TGCGCCAGCAGCCAAGAAATTCAAGCGGGAATGAACAATGAGCAGTTCTTC
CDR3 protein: CASSQEIQAGMNNEQFF

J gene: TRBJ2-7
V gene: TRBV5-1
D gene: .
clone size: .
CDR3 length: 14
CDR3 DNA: TGCGCCAGCAGCTTGGAGGGACCCAGCTACGAGCAGTACTTC
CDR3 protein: CASSLEGPSYEQYF

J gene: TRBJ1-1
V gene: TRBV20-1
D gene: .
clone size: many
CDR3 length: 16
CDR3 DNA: TGCAACCCAGTCCGCGGAGGGCGAAGAGGTAACACTGAAGCTTTCTTT
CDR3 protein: CNPVRGGRRGNTEAFF

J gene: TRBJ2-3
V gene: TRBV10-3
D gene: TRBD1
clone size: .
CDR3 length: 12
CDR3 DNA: TGTGCCATGGGACAGGCGCCAGATACGCAGTATTTT
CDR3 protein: CAMGQAPDTQYF

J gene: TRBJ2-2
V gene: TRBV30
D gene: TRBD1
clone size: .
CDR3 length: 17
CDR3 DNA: TGTGCCTGGAGTACTTATCCCCCGGGACAGGGGACCGGGGAGCTGTTTTTT
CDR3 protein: CAWSTYPPGQGTGELFF

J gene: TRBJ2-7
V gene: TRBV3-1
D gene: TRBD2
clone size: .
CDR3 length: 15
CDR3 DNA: TGTGCCAGCAGCCAGATCGGGACTAGGAACTACGAGCAGTACTTC
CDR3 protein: CASSQIGTRNYEQYF

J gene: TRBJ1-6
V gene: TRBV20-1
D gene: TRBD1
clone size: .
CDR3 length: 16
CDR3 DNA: TGCAGTGCTTCGCGGACAGGCAGGAGCGCGTATTCACCCCTCCACTTT
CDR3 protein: CSASRTGRSAYSPLHF

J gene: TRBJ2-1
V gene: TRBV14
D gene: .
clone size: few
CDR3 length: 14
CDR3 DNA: TGTGCCAGCAGCCTCGCTGGCGGATTGAGTGAGCAGTTCTTC
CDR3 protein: CASSLAGGLSEQFF

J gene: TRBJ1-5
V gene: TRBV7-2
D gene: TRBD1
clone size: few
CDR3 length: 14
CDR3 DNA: TGTGCCAGCAGCCGACAGGGTGGCGATCAGCCCCAGCATTTT
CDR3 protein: CASSRQGGDQPQHF

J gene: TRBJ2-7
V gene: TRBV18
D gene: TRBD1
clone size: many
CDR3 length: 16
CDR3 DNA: TGTGCCAGCTCACCACCGGTGACAGGGCGTACCTACGAGCAGTACTTC
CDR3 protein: CASSPPVTGRTYEQYF

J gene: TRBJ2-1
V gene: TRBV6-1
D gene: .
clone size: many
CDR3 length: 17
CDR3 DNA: TGTGCCAGCAGGGGCTTAACAGGGCGGCGGATTATCAATGAGCAGTTCTTC
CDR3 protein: CASRGLTGRRIINEQFF

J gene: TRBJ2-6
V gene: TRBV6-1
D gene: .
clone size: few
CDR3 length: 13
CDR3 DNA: TGTGCCAGCACGGGTTCTGGGGCCAACGTCCTGACTTTC
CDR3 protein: CASTGSGANVLTF

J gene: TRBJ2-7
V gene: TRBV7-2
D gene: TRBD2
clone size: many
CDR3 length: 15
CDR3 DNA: TGTGCCAGCAGCTTCGGCGGGGGGGCATTTTACGAGCAGTACTTC
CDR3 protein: CASSFGGGAFYEQYF

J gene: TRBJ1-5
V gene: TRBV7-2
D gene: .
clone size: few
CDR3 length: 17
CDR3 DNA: TGTGCCAGCAGCCCTCGCGGGGGTCGGAATAGCAATCAGCCCCAGCATTTT
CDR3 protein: CASSPRGGRNSNQPQHF

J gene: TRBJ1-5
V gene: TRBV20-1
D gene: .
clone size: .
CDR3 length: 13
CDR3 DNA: TGCAGTGCTAGAGAGACAGAGGGTGGGCCCCAGCATTTT
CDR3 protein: CSARETEGGPQHF

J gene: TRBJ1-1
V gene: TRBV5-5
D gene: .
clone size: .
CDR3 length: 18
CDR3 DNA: TGTGCCAGCAGCTTGGTCCCCCAGGGGTTTGGCGTGGGCACTGAAGCTTTCTTT
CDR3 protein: CASSLVPQGFGVGTEAFF

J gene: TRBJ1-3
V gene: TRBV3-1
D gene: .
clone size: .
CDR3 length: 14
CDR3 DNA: TGTGCCAGCAGCCAAGAGGTCTCTGGAAACACCATATATTTT
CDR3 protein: CASSQEVSGNTIYF

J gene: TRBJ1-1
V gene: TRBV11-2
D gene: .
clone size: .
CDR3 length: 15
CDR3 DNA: TGTGCCAGCAGCTCCCAGGCTGGGTCGAACACTGAAGCTTTCTTT
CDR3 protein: CASSSQAGSNTEAFF

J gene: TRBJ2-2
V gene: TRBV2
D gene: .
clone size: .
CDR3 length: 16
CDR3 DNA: TGTGCCAGCAACCCAGGGGGGGGGCGAGACACCGGGGAGCTGTTTTTT
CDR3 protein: CASNPGGGRDTGELFF

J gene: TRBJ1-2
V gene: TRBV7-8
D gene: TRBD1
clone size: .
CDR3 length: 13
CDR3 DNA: TGTGCCAGCAGCTTGGGACAGATCTATGGCTACACCTTC
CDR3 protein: CASSLGQIYGYTF

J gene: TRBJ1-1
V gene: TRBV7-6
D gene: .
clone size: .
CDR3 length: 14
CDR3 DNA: TGTGCCAGCAGCCCAGGGACAATGAACACTGAAGCTTTCTTT
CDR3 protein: CASSPGTMNTEAFF